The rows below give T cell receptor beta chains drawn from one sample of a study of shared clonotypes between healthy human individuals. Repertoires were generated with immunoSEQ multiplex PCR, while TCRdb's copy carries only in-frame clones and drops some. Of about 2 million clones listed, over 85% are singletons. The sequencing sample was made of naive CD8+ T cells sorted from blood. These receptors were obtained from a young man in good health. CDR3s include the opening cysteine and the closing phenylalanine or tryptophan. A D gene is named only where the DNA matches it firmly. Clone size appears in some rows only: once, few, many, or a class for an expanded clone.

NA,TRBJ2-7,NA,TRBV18,CASSDPGHPSYEQYF,TGTGCCAGCTCAGATCCGGGACACCCATCGTACGAGCAGTACTTC
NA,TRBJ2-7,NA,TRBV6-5,CASSYSPNEQYF,TGTGCCAGCAGTTACTCCCCGAACGAGCAGTACTTC
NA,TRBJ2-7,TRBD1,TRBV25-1,CASSEFGTVIDEQYF,TGTGCCAGCAGTGAATTTGGGACAGTGATCGACGAGCAGTACTTC
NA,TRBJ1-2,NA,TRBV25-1,CASSEGTDYGYTF,TGTGCCAGCAGTGAAGGTACGGACTATGGCTACACCTTC
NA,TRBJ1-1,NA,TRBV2,CANIGQSDTEAFF,TGTGCCAATATCGGACAGTCGGACACTGAAGCTTTCTTT
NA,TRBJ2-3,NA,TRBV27,CASSELADDTQYF,TGTGCCAGCAGTGAACTAGCAGACGATACGCAGTATTTT
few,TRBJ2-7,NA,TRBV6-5,CASTYGYEQYF,TGTGCCAGCACCTACGGGTACGAGCAGTACTTC
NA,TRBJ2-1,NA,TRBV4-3,CASSQVLPPNEQFF,TGCGCCAGCAGCCAAGTCCTTCCCCCCAATGAGCAGTTCTTC
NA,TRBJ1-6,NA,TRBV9,CASSETGINSPLHF,TGTGCCAGCAGCGAAACCGGGATAAATTCACCCCTCCACTTT
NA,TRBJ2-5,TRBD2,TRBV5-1,CASSRALAGPQETQYF,TGCGCCAGCAGCAGGGCTCTAGCGGGACCCCAAGAGACCCAGTACTTC
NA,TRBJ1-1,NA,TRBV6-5,CASSTGGENTEAFF,TGTGCCAGCTCAACAGGCGGAGAGAACACTGAAGCTTTCTTT
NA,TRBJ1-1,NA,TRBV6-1,CASSEALLGVTEAFF,TGTGCCAGCAGTGAAGCTTTGTTAGGCGTCACTGAAGCTTTCTTT
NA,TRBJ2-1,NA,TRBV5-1,CASSFPEGTSSYNEQFF,TGCGCCAGCAGCTTCCCGGAAGGGACCAGCTCCTACAATGAGCAGTTCTTC
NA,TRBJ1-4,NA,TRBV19,CASSIWVWEKLFF,TGTGCCAGTAGTATATGGGTTTGGGAAAAACTGTTTTTT
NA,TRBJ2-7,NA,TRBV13,CASSSHREDPSYEQYF,TGTGCCAGCAGCTCTCACAGGGAAGACCCTTCCTACGAGCAGTACTTC
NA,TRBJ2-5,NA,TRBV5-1,CASRGRGQGQETQYF,TGCGCCAGCAGAGGGCGAGGACAAGGGCAAGAGACCCAGTACTTC
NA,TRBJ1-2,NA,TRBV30,CAWERTSLFYGYTF,TGTGCCTGGGAAAGGACCTCGTTGTTCTATGGCTACACCTTC
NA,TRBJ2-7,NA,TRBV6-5,CASSYSREGWEQYF,TGTGCCAGCAGTTACTCCCGGGAAGGCTGGGAGCAGTACTTC
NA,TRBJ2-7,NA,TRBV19,CASSIDGAYEQYF,TGTGCCAGTAGTATCGATGGAGCCTACGAGCAGTACTTC
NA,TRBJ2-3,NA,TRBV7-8,CASSLPGLNTDTQYF,TGTGCCAGCAGCCTCCCGGGACTTAACACAGATACGCAGTATTTT
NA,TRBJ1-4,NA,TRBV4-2,CASSPSPGATNEKLFF,TGTGCCAGCAGCCCGTCCCCAGGGGCAACTAATGAAAAACTGTTTTTT
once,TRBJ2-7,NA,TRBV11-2,CASSFDPTVSYEQYF,TGTGCCAGCAGCTTTGACCCGACAGTCTCCTACGAGCAGTACTTC
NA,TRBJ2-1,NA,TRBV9,CASSSRANNEQFF,TGTGCCAGCAGCTCCCGGGCCAACAATGAGCAGTTCTTC
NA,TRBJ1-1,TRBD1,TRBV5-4,CASSSRGQVTEAFF,TGTGCCAGCAGCTCCAGGGGGCAGGTCACTGAAGCTTTCTTT
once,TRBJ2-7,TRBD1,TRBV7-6,CASSPGTDYEQYF,TGTGCCAGCAGCCCAGGGACAGACTACGAGCAGTACTTC
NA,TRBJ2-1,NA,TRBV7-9,CASSPVGRGDNEQFF,TGTGCCAGCAGCCCGGTGGGAAGGGGGGACAATGAGCAGTTCTTC
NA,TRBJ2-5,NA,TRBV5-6,CASSREGAQTQYF,TGTGCCAGCAGCAGGGAGGGGGCTCAGACCCAGTACTTC
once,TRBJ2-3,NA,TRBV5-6,CASSPGDTQYF,TGTGCCAGCAGCCCGGGGGATACGCAGTATTTT
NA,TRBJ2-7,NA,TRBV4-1,CASSQQDHFSYEQYF,TGCGCCAGCAGCCAACAGGACCACTTCTCCTACGAGCAGTACTTC
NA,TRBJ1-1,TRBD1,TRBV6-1,CASSLGQGNTEAFF,TGTGCCAGCAGCCTGGGACAGGGAAACACTGAAGCTTTCTTT
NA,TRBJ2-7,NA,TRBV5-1,CASSLPSASSYEQYF,TGCGCCAGCAGCTTACCCTCCGCGAGCTCCTACGAGCAGTACTTC
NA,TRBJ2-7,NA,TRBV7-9,CASSSTAHEQYF,TGTGCCAGCAGCTCTACAGCACACGAGCAGTACTTC
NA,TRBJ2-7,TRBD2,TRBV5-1,CASSLDPSGGIGTYEQYF,TGCGCCAGCAGCTTGGATCCTAGCGGGGGGATAGGAACCTACGAGCAGTACTTC
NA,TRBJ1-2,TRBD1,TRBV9,CASSEGTAYGYTF,TGTGCCAGCAGCGAAGGGACAGCCTATGGCTACACCTTC
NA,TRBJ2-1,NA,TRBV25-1,CASSEPRSSYNEQFF,TGTGCCAGCAGTGAACCCAGGAGCTCCTACAATGAGCAGTTCTTC
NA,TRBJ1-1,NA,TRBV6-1,CASSPRESRAFF,TGTGCCAGCAGTCCCCGGGAAAGCAGAGCTTTCTTT
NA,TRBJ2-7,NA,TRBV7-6,CASSLFRGYEQYF,TGTGCCAGCAGCCTTTTTAGGGGTTACGAGCAGTACTTC
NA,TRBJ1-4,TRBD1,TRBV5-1,CASSLIGTAEKLFF,TGCGCCAGCAGCTTGATCGGGACAGCTGAAAAACTGTTTTTT
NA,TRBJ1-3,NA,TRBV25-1,CASSENLSGNTIYF,TGTGCCAGCAGTGAAAATCTCTCTGGAAACACCATATATTTT
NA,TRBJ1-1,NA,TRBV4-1,CASSSETGLTEAFF,TGCGCCAGCAGCTCCGAAACAGGGCTCACTGAAGCTTTCTTT
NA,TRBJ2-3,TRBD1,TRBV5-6,CASRPQGALGDTQYF,TGTGCCAGCAGGCCACAGGGGGCTTTAGGAGATACGCAGTATTTT
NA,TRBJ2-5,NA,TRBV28,CASSPSTLETQYF,TGTGCCAGCAGTCCCTCCACCCTGGAGACCCAGTACTTC
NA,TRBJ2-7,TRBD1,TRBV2,CAGQGALSYEQYF,TGTGCCGGACAGGGGGCCCTCTCCTACGAGCAGTACTTC
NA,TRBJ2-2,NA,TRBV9,CASSVEAATGELFF,TGTGCCAGCAGCGTAGAAGCAGCCACCGGGGAGCTGTTTTTT
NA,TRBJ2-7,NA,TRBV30,CAWSAEPGDEQYF,TGTGCCTGGAGCGCAGAACCAGGGGACGAGCAGTACTTC
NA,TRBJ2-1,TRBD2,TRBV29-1,CSVRLAGGREQFF,TGCAGCGTTAGACTAGCGGGGGGCCGGGAGCAGTTCTTC
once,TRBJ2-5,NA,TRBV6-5,CASSYGGETQYF,TGTGCCAGCAGTTACGGAGGGGAGACCCAGTACTTC
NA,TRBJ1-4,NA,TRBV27,CASSQGEKLFF,TGTGCCAGCAGCCAGGGGGAAAAACTGTTTTTT
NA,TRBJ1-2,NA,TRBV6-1,CASSAWGDDSGYTF,TGTGCCAGCAGTGCCTGGGGGGATGATTCTGGCTACACCTTC
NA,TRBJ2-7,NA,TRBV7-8,CASSSGNFEQYF,TGTGCCAGCAGCTCCGGGAATTTCGAGCAGTACTTC
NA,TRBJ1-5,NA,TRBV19,CASSIVDVNNQPQHF,TGTGCCAGTAGTATAGTAGACGTTAACAATCAGCCCCAGCATTTT
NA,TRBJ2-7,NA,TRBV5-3,CARSLRGFYSYEQYF,TGTGCCAGAAGCTTGAGGGGATTTTATTCCTACGAGCAGTACTTC
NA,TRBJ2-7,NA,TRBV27,CASSSGGFGEQYF,TGTGCCAGCAGTTCCGGAGGGTTCGGTGAGCAGTACTTC
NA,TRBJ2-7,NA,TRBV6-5,CASMTETYEQYF,TGTGCCAGCATGACAGAGACCTACGAGCAGTACTTC
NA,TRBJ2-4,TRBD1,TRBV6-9,CASSLQGLAKNIQYF,TGTGCCAGCAGCCTACAGGGGTTAGCCAAAAACATTCAGTACTTC